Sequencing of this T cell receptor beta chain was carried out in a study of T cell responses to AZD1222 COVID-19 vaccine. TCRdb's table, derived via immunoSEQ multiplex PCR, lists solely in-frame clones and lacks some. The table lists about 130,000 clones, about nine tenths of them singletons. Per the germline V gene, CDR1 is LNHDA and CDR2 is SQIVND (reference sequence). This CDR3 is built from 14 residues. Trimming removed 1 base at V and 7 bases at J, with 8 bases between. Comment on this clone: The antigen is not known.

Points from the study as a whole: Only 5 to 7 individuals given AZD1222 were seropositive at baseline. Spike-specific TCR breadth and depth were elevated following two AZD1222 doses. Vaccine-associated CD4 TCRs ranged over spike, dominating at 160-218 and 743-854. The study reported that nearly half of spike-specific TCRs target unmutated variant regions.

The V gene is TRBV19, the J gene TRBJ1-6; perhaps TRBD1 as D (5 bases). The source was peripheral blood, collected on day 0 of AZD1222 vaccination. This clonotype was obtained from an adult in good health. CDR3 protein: CASSIGQPNSPLHF. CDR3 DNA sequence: TGTGCCAGTAGTATAGGACAGCCGAATTCACCCCTCCACTTT.